A selection of T cell receptor beta chains follows, all from one sample in a study of identical twins. TCRdb reprocessed the 5' RACE reads with MiXCR, giving one entry per CDR3 protein. This sample has roughly 250,000 distinct CDR3 sequences, with about 14% found just once. Sequenced input: memory (CD45RO+) T cells sorted from blood. These receptor sequences come from a woman aged 18-35 years in good health. Each CDR3 is given with its conserved first and last residue. Fields, in order: clone size, D gene, J gene, V gene, CDR3 protein, CDR3 DNA. The D gene is left open where the match is weak. The listing skips clone size in some rows; elsewhere it reads once, few, many or a size class.

- | - | TRBJ1-2 | TRBV10-3 | CAISSSAGGDGYTF | TGTGCCATCAGTTCTAGCGCGGGAGGTGATGGCTACACCTTC
many | - | TRBJ2-7 | TRBV4-2 | CASSQSRDLYEQYF | TGTGCCAGCAGCCAGTCTAGGGATCTCTACGAGCAGTACTTC
few | TRBD2 | TRBJ2-2 | TRBV6-4 | CASSETSGVSGELFF | TGTGCCAGCAGTGAGACTAGCGGGGTATCCGGGGAGCTGTTTTTT
many | - | TRBJ2-7 | TRBV20-1 | CSARQGSEQYF | TGCAGTGCTAGGCAGGGGTCCGAGCAGTACTTC
- | - | TRBJ2-6 | TRBV19 | CASGRTLLSSGANVLTF | TGTGCCAGCGGACGGACTCTCCTTTCCTCTGGGGCCAACGTCCTGACTTTC
many | - | TRBJ1-5 | TRBV9 | CASSPGHVGNQPQHF | TGTGCCAGCAGCCCCGGGCACGTAGGGAATCAGCCCCAGCATTTT
- | TRBD1 | TRBJ2-1 | TRBV19 | CASNDRGSISEQFF | TGTGCCAGTAATGACAGGGGGAGTATCAGTGAGCAGTTCTTC
- | - | TRBJ1-2 | TRBV3-1 | CASSQEFAAPYGYTF | TGTGCCAGCAGCCAAGAATTCGCCGCTCCCTATGGCTACACCTTC
many | - | TRBJ2-2 | TRBV7-2 | CASSLKGTGELFF | TGTGCCAGCAGCTTAAAAGGCACCGGGGAGCTGTTTTTT
few | - | TRBJ1-1 | TRBV18 | CASSPAGTDTEAFF | TGTGCCAGCTCACCCGCAGGGACCGACACTGAAGCTTTCTTT
many | - | TRBJ2-5 | TRBV20-1 | CSARSTVGQETQYF | TGCAGTGCTAGATCAACGGTGGGTCAAGAGACCCAGTACTTC
few | TRBD2 | TRBJ2-7 | TRBV27 | CASSLGRSMTSGGYEQYF | TGTGCCAGCAGTTTGGGGCGGAGTATGACTAGCGGGGGCTACGAGCAGTACTTC
few | - | TRBJ1-6 | TRBV27 | CASSSYSNSPLHF | TGTGCCAGCAGTTCATACAGTAATTCACCCCTCCACTTT
- | TRBD2 | TRBJ2-7 | TRBV7-6 | CASSLSQTSGYEQYF | TGTGCCAGCAGCTTAAGTCAGACTAGCGGCTACGAGCAGTACTTC
- | TRBD2 | TRBJ2-1 | TRBV6-2/TRBV6-3 | CASSGLGRGGRDEQFF | TGTGCCAGCAGCGGCCTAGGACGGGGGGGCCGCGATGAGCAGTTCTTC
few | - | TRBJ2-1 | TRBV2 | CASVFSGSSEQFF | TGTGCCAGCGTATTTTCCGGCTCGAGTGAGCAGTTCTTC
- | - | TRBJ2-3 | TRBV5-6 | CASSLGLGGDPSTDTQYF | TGTGCCAGCAGCTTGGGGCTCGGGGGAGATCCTAGCACAGATACGCAGTATTTT
many | TRBD2 | TRBJ2-1 | TRBV10-2 | CASSRAGGGISEQFF | TGCGCCAGCAGTCGAGCGGGAGGAGGCATAAGTGAGCAGTTCTTC
- | - | TRBJ2-1 | TRBV9 | CASSISPRGIEDNEQFF | TGTGCCAGCAGCATATCCCCTCGAGGGATAGAAGACAATGAGCAGTTCTTC
- | TRBD1 | TRBJ1-2 | TRBV28 | CASSYGTGYGYTF | TGTGCCAGCAGTTACGGGACAGGGTACGGCTACACCTTC
many | - | TRBJ2-5 | TRBV5-1 | CASSLVGWETQYF | TGCGCCAGCAGCTTGGTCGGGTGGGAGACCCAGTACTTC
many | TRBD1 | TRBJ2-7 | TRBV6-1 | CASSTGTGVYEQYF | TGTGCCAGCAGCACCGGGACAGGGGTTTACGAGCAGTACTTC
once | - | TRBJ2-2 | TRBV4-3 | CASSQEWGPGELFF | TGCGCCAGCAGCCAAGAATGGGGGCCCGGGGAGCTGTTTTTT
- | - | TRBJ2-3 | TRBV20-1 | CSARDGAADTQYF | TGCAGTGCTAGAGATGGGGCCGCAGATACGCAGTATTTT
many | - | TRBJ2-2 | TRBV29-1 | CSVQERLDGELFF | TGCAGCGTTCAAGAGAGGTTAGACGGGGAGCTGTTTTTT
few | TRBD2 | TRBJ2-3 | TRBV5-1 | CASSLGGGPLTDTQYF | TGCGCCAGCAGTCTCGGGGGGGGGCCCCTCACAGATACGCAGTATTTT
few | - | TRBJ2-7 | TRBV10-3 | CAISESGDSFYEQYF | TGTGCCATCAGTGAGTCGGGAGACTCGTTCTACGAGCAGTACTTC
few | - | TRBJ2-5 | TRBV20-1 | CSAISQTGTKTQYF | TGCAGTGCTATCTCCCAGACAGGCACGAAGACCCAGTACTTC
many | - | TRBJ1-4 | TRBV7-2 | CASSLAGGANEKLFF | TGTGCCAGCAGCTTGGCGGGGGGAGCCAATGAAAAACTGTTTTTT
many | - | TRBJ1-4 | TRBV6-1 | CASKSRDRDEKLFF | TGTGCCAGCAAAAGCCGGGATCGGGATGAAAAACTGTTTTTT
- | - | TRBJ1-5 | TRBV5-6 | CASSRYTGLRGNQPQHF | TGTGCCAGCAGCCGTTATACAGGGCTAAGAGGCAATCAGCCCCAGCATTTT
- | - | TRBJ2-3 | TRBV24-1 | CATSDLQQADTQYF | TGTGCCACCAGTGATTTGCAACAGGCAGATACGCAGTATTTT
many | - | TRBJ1-1 | TRBV6-5 | CASSYPESGEAFF | TGTGCCAGCAGTTACCCCGAATCGGGCGAAGCTTTCTTT
few | TRBD1 | TRBJ1-1 | TRBV20-1 | CSARGQISEAFF | TGCAGTGCTAGGGGACAGATCTCTGAAGCTTTCTTT
many | - | TRBJ2-5 | TRBV12-3/TRBV12-4 | CASSFTEVETQYF | TGTGCCAGCAGTTTTACAGAGGTGGAGACCCAGTACTTC
- | - | TRBJ2-7 | TRBV7-3 | CASSLNPGGYEQYF | TGTGCCAGCAGCTTAAACCCCGGGGGCTACGAGCAGTACTTC
- | TRBD1 | TRBJ1-4 | TRBV7-3 | CASSLTPRTGDSNEKLFF | TGTGCCAGCAGCTTAACTCCCAGGACAGGGGATTCTAATGAAAAACTGTTTTTT
few | - | TRBJ2-2 | TRBV7-6 | CASSLGSRAGDYTGELFF | TGTGCCAGCAGCTTAGGGTCGCGTGCCGGGGACTACACCGGGGAGCTGTTTTTT
few | - | TRBJ2-1 | TRBV5-1 | CASQATYLSSYNEQFF | TGCGCCAGCCAGGCCACTTACTTAAGCTCCTACAATGAGCAGTTCTTC
many | TRBD2 | TRBJ2-1 | TRBV24-1 | CATSDLDSSGSLDEQFF | TGTGCCACCAGTGATTTGGATTCTAGCGGGAGTTTGGATGAGCAGTTCTTC
- | TRBD1 | TRBJ1-2 | TRBV5-1 | CASSFFIHDRDPTF | TGCGCCAGCAGCTTCTTTATCCACGACAGGGACCCCACCTTC
- | TRBD2 | TRBJ2-5 | TRBV6-2/TRBV6-3 | CASSPSLRTSGIQETQYF | TGTGCCAGCAGTCCTTCTCTCCGGACTAGCGGGATCCAAGAGACCCAGTACTTC
- | TRBD2 | TRBJ2-3 | TRBV9 | CASSVEVSGRSEDTQYF | TGTGCCAGCAGCGTAGAGGTCAGCGGGAGATCCGAAGATACGCAGTATTTT
- | TRBD2 | TRBJ2-2 | TRBV27 | CASSRAPGLAGGGELFF | TGTGCCAGCAGCCGGGCTCCGGGACTAGCGGGAGGGGGGGAGCTGTTTTTT
once | TRBD1 | TRBJ2-1 | TRBV18 | CASSPPSTGGLRNEQFF | TGTGCCAGCTCACCACCGTCGACAGGGGGCCTACGGAATGAGCAGTTCTTC
many | - | TRBJ2-2 | TRBV5-1 | CASSLEPPHGELFF | TGCGCCAGCAGCTTGGAGCCCCCCCACGGGGAGCTGTTTTTT
many | - | TRBJ2-1 | TRBV12-3/TRBV12-4 | CASSQSGTGNEQFF | TGTGCCAGCAGTCAAAGCGGGACAGGTAATGAGCAGTTCTTC
few | - | TRBJ1-5 | TRBV6-2/TRBV6-3 | CASSYNGFNQPQHF | TGTGCCAGCAGTTATAATGGGTTCAATCAGCCCCAGCATTTT
once | - | TRBJ2-7 | TRBV5-5 | CARGPGILLYEQYF | TGTGCCAGGGGCCCTGGGATACTCCTCTACGAGCAGTACTTC
many | - | TRBJ2-5 | TRBV5-1 | CASSLPSETQYF | TGCGCCAGCAGCCTCCCCTCAGAGACCCAGTACTTC
- | - | TRBJ2-3 | TRBV7-2 | CASSLRGDRRGNTQYF | TGTGCCAGCAGCTTACGGGGGGACAGGAGGGGAAATACGCAGTATTTT
few | TRBD1 | TRBJ1-6 | TRBV13 | CASSLTGDNSPLHF | TGTGCCAGCAGCTTGACAGGGGATAATTCACCCCTCCACTTT